The 23 T cell receptor beta chains below all came from one sample that was sequenced in a study of STAT3 mutations in large granular lymphocyte leukemia. Findings and caveats of the study: Every T-cell large granular lymphocyte leukemia patient had at least one immunodominant TCR beta clonotype.

Using immunoSEQ multiplex PCR, the repertoire was profiled, and TCRdb retains in-frame clones only, with some absent. The repertoire holds under 25,000 clones, with around 93% as singletons. Antigen specificity for these receptors is unknown. Sequences were obtained from peripheral blood mononuclear cells. These receptors were collected from a man aged 55 to 69 with T-cell large granular lymphocyte leukemia. Some clones in this sample may be carry-over from other donors' samples.

The chain has TRBV6-5 and TRBJ2-7, with a weak D call TRBD2 (5 bases). The CDR3 runs 15 residues. CDR1 and CDR2 from the germline V gene are MNHEY and SVGAGI. V shed 5 bases and J shed 2 bases, with 16 bases lying between them. The DNA of the CDR3 is TGTGCCAGCAGTGGCCGCCGGGAAGTTCCCTACGAGCAGTACTTC. It is translated as CASSGRREVPYEQYF.

The genes are TRBV5-4 and TRBJ2-7; 9 nucleotides match TRBD1. The CDR3 is 18 amino acids. CDR1 and CDR2 (germline): SGHNT, YYREEE (reference sequence). With 1 base clipped from V and 0 bases from J, the junction kept 11 bases outside the gene matches. As DNA, the CDR3 is TGTGCCAGCAGCTTGCCACCCCTGGACAGGGGAGGCTCCTACGAGCAGTACTTC. It is translated as CASSLPPLDRGGSYEQYF.

This clone appeared once. This chain links TRBV7-9 with TRBJ1-1; no reliable D call. V was pared by 3 bases and J by 2 bases, with 7 bases between. The CDR3 is made up of 13 amino acids. Looked up from germline, CDR1 is SEHNR and CDR2 is FQNEAQ (reference sequence). DNA for the CDR3: TGTGCCAGCAGCTTGGAGGGAAACACTGAAGCTTTCTTT. Translation gives CASSLEGNTEAFF.

The chain's CDR3 is CAWSRWGTTGDDEQYF. CDR3 sequence (DNA): TGTGCCTGGAGTAGATGGGGGACTACCGGAGATGACGAGCAGTACTTC. V is TRBV30 and J is TRBJ2-7; TRBD2 agrees at 7 bases. Germline trimming cut 2 bases from V and 5 bases from J; bases unmatched to any gene: 15. CDR1 is GTSNPN and CDR2 is SVGIG in the germline V gene (reference sequence). This CDR3 contains 16 residues. The full variable domain, its missing parts supplied by reference TRBV30 and TRBJ2-7, is SQTIHQWPATLVQPVGSPLSLECTVEGTSNPNLYWYRQAAGRGLQLLFYSVGIGQISSEVPQNLSASRPQDRQFILSSKKLLLSDSGFYLCAWSRWGTTGDDEQYFGPGTRLTVT.

The chain is built from TRBV20-1 and TRBJ2-7; no clear D. The germline CDR1 and CDR2 sequences are DFQATT and SNEGSKA (reference sequence). This CDR3 is built from 11 residues. V lost 6 bases to trimming and J lost 5 bases, with 11 bases between them. For the CDR3, the DNA is TGCAGTGCGCCCCAAGGTCACGAGCAGTACTTC. Translation: CSAPQGHEQYF.

The rearrangement joins TRBV6-1 to TRBJ1-4, with D maybe TRBD1 (5 bases). Germline V gives CDR1 MNHNS, CDR2 SASEGT. The V gene lost 9 bases and the J gene lost 7 bases, with 9 bases spanning the gap. This CDR3 region has 11 residues. The CDR3 here is CASGGGEKLFF. In DNA form, the CDR3 reads TGTGCCAGTGGGGGAGGTGAAAAACTGTTTTTT.

The chain recombines TRBV19 with TRBJ2-3, with TRBD2 matching 8 bases. Germline V gene lookup returns CDR1 LNHDA and CDR2 SQIVND (reference sequence). The CDR3 loop spans 16 amino acids. The trim removed 5 bases at V and 0 bases at J, leaving 7 bases unmatched. The CDR3 protein is CASSGKAGVSTDTQYF. The CDR3 DNA reads as TGTGCCAGTAGTGGGAAAGCGGGAGTTAGCACAGATACGCAGTATTTT. Filled out from reference TRBV19 and TRBJ2-3, the complete variable domain reads DGGITQSPKYLFRKEGQNVTLSCEQNLNHDAMYWYRQDPGQGLRLIYYSQIVNDFQKGDIAEGYSVSREKKESFPLTVTSAQKNPTAFYLCASSGKAGVSTDTQYFGPGTRLTVL.

V gene TRBV10-3 combines with J gene TRBJ2-5, with D tentatively TRBD1 or TRBD2 (5 bases each). Trimming removed 6 bases at V and 2 bases at J, with 13 bases between. Looked up from germline, CDR1 is ENHRY and CDR2 is SYGVKD. The CDR3 has 14 amino acids. CDR3 sequence reads: CAISAGTGQETQYF. For the CDR3, the DNA is TGTGCCATCAGCGCTGGGACGGGACAAGAGACCCAGTACTTC.

V is TRBV29-1 and J is TRBJ1-2; 7 bases match TRBD1. Germline assignment: CDR1 SQVTM and CDR2 ANQGSEA. With V trimmed by 3 bases and J by 5 bases, 6 bases remained unmatched. The CDR3 spans 13 residues. In nucleotides, the CDR3 is TGCAGCGTTGAGGAAGACAGGGTTTATGGCTACACCTTC. This codes for CSVEEDRVYGYTF.

This clone was seen only a few times. This chain joins TRBV7-2 and TRBJ2-2; 8 bases align to TRBD2. The germline CDR1 and CDR2 sequences are SGHTA and FQGNSA. The CDR3 runs 15 residues. Losses at the gene ends were 0 bases for V and 4 bases for J; bases not matched to a gene: 1. CDR3 residues: CASSLALAGTGELFF. The CDR3 coding sequence is TGTGCCAGCAGCTTAGCGCTAGCGGGCACCGGGGAGCTGTTTTTT.

This clone was counted once. The rearrangement uses TRBV5-1 and TRBJ2-7; 7 nucleotides align to TRBD2. Trimming cost V 0 bases and J 2 bases; bases outside gene matches: 5. Germline V gene sequence: CDR1 SGHRS, CDR2 YFSETQ. This CDR3 has 15 amino acids. CDR3 amino acids: CASSLGAGAPYEQYF. The CDR3 nucleotides are TGCGCCAGCAGCTTGGGTGCGGGAGCCCCCTACGAGCAGTACTTC.

The chain has TRBV6-1 and TRBJ1-5, with D perhaps matching TRBD1 (6 bases). V lost 2 bases to trimming and J lost 7 bases, with 12 bases between them. Germline V gene sequence: CDR1 MNHNS, CDR2 SASEGT. CDR3 length: 14 residues. The chain's CDR3 is CASSEMDGQQPQHF. The CDR3 DNA reads TGTGCCAGCAGTGAAATGGACGGACAGCAGCCCCAGCATTTT.

The J gene is TRBJ2-7, the V gene TRBV19, with TRBD2 as a possible D gene (5 bases). CDR1 is LNHDA, CDR2 SQIVND, per germline (reference sequence). V was pared by 3 bases and J by 3 bases, with 9 bases between. The length of the CDR3 is 13 residues. CDR3 residues: CASSMRTFYEQYF. CDR3 DNA sequence: TGTGCCAGTAGTATGCGGACTTTCTACGAGCAGTACTTC.

This chain uses TRBV12-5 with TRBJ1-5; D is uncertain. The CDR3 is 14 amino acids. V was pared by 1 base and J by 4 bases, with 8 bases between. Germline V gene sequence: CDR1 LGHNT, CDR2 FRNRAP. The CDR3 sequence: CASGLGFYNQPQHF. For the CDR3, the DNA is TGTGCTAGTGGTTTGGGGTTCTATAATCAGCCCCAGCATTTT.

The CDR3 bases are TGTGCCAGCAGTGAGGTGGGCTTAAACGAGCAGTACTTC. This sequence encodes CASSEVGLNEQYF. V and J are TRBV6-1 and TRBJ2-7; D unresolved. V lost 3 bases to trimming and J lost 5 bases, with 11 bases between them. From germline, CDR1 is MNHNS and CDR2 SASEGT. This CDR3 is built from 13 residues.

The chain links TRBV5-1 to TRBJ2-1, with D uncertain. The CDR3 length is 13 residues. V was cut by 4 bases and J by 8 bases, with 13 bases left in between. Germline V CDR1 and CDR2: SGHRS, YFSETQ. Here the CDR3 DNA reads TGCGCCAGCAGCAAGGTTCGCGCCGATGAGCAGTTCTTC. It encodes CASSKVRADEQFF.

This clone was picked up one time. The chain combines TRBV11-2 with TRBJ2-7, with D perhaps assigned TRBD1 or TRBD2 (7 bases each). V lost 11 bases and J 2 bases, leaving 25 bases between the germline ends. This CDR3 has 16 residues. The germline CDR1 and CDR2 sequences are SGHAT and FQNNGV. CDR3 region: CASQPGGGGMAYEQYF. CDR3 nucleotides: TGTGCCTCCCAACCAGGGGGGGGAGGAATGGCCTACGAGCAGTACTTC.

The genes are TRBV28 and TRBJ2-6; D is ambiguous. The CDR3 extends over 15 amino acids. Trimming removed 8 bases at V and 2 bases at J, with 13 bases between. Looked up from germline, CDR1 is MDHEN and CDR2 is SYDVKM. CDR3 in amino acids: CASVRSPAGANVLTF. DNA of the CDR3: TGTGCCAGCGTTAGATCACCTGCTGGGGCCAACGTCCTGACTTTC.

The chain recombines TRBV5-1 with TRBJ1-2; no clear D. Germline CDR1 reads SGHRS; CDR2 reads YFSETQ. Trimming shortened V by 0 bases and J by 2 bases, and 8 bases separated the two germline ends. The CDR3 covers 14 residues. CDR3 DNA: TGCGCCAGCAGCTTGGACCGGGGAAACTATGGCTACACCTTC. This gives the protein CASSLDRGNYGYTF.

The chain couples TRBV18 to TRBJ1-5; no definite D call. The germline gives CDR1 KGHSH, CDR2 LQKENI. Trimming shortened V by 6 bases and J by 0 bases, and 12 bases separated the two germline ends. The CDR3 extends over 15 amino acids. In DNA form, the CDR3 reads TGTGCCAGCTCTCGCGACGGCTATAGCAATCAGCCCCAGCATTTT. It is translated as CASSRDGYSNQPQHF.

For this clone: At one boundary the junction diverges from the germline segment, which might be a read error. This chain connects TRBV11-2 to TRBJ2-6, with TRBD1 matching 10 bases. Germline loops: CDR1 SGHAT, CDR2 FQNNGV. This CDR3 region has 14 residues. CDR3 loop: CASSLKNWRDRGGF. As DNA, the CDR3 is TGTGCCAGCAGCTTAAAGAACTGGCGGGACAGGGGAGGTTTC.

The chain links TRBV6-5 to TRBJ2-3; 8 bases align to TRBD1. Per the germline V gene, CDR1 is MNHEY and CDR2 is SVGAGI. Trimming removed 5 bases from V and 6 bases from J; junction bases left unmatched: 7. The CDR3 sequence is 14 residues long. In nucleotides, the CDR3 is TGTGCCAGCAGTCTCTACAGGGGGACCGATACGCAGTATTTT. This gives the protein CASSLYRGTDTQYF.

This clone was counted once. This rearrangement joins TRBV10-3 to TRBJ2-3, with 9 bases lining up with TRBD1. Germline V CDR1 and CDR2: ENHRY, SYGVKD. The J segment lost 2 bases and the V segment lost 9 bases, leaving 6 bases of the junction unmatched. CDR3 length: 14 residues. The CDR3, as DNA: TGTGCCATGGCCAGGACAGGGGTCACAGATACGCAGTATTTT. It is translated as CAMARTGVTDTQYF.